Sequencing of this TCR beta chain was carried out in a study of control samples from healthy donors and cancer patients. Repertoires were generated with immunoSEQ multiplex PCR, while TCRdb's copy carries only in-frame clones and drops some. Counted here are 60,000 to 75,000 clones, around nine tenths occurring once; the ten biggest clones make up over 4.5%. Trimming left V 3 bases short and J 3 bases short, with 13 bases between. This CDR3 contains 14 residues. Germline CDR1 and CDR2: SGHRS and YFSETQ. The clonotype was recovered from a man in his sixties with colorectal cancer. The sequencing input was PBMCs. The genes are TRBV5-1 and TRBJ2-7; no firm D call. The CDR3 nucleotides read TGCGCCAGCAGCTCCGGACCGGAGTACTACGAGCAGTACTTC. Its translation is CASSSGPEYYEQYF.